The T cell receptor beta chain described here comes from a study of blood T cell repertoires in COVID-19. This table comes from immunoSEQ multiplex PCR, and its TCRdb copy is limited to in-frame clones, with some not included. This table has 150,000 to 200,000 clones, approximately 91% appearing once. This study enrolled people aged 18 to 89 from around 26 US geographic areas. Each recovered donor of Cohort 3 presented with two negative PCRs, clearance, or symptom resolution. V dropped 4 bases and J dropped 2; count of bases not matched to a gene: 10. CDR1 MGHRA and CDR2 YSYEKL come from the germline V gene. The CDR3 sequence is 16 residues long.

The TCR was taken from a woman younger than 35 who had recovered from COVID-19. Sequenced sample: PBMCs or T cells enriched from blood (not recorded which). J is TRBJ2-7 and V is TRBV4-1; 8 nucleotides match TRBD1. The CDR3 DNA is TGCGCCAGCAGCCCCTTGAGGGGACAGGAAGCCTACGAGCAGTACTTC. Its protein is CASSPLRGQEAYEQYF.